The source of this T cell receptor (beta chain) is a study of blood T cells in healthy people across ages. Then a second PCR, running roughly 7 to 11 cycles, was carried out with a sample-barcoded 5' primer and a J-beta primer mix. TCRdb used MiXCR to reprocess the 5' RACE reads, holding one entry per CDR3 protein. The sample has fewer than 700,000 distinct CDR3 sequences, roughly 43% seen once. Each individual donor underwent a draw of about 9.9 milliliters of peripheral blood. At least 6 million PBMCs were isolated per sample. Extraction yielded at least 5 micrograms of total RNA per sample. V was cut by 5 bases and J by 7 bases, with 20 bases left in between. This CDR3 comprises 15 residues.

The origin of this receptor is a man older than 75 in good health. This sequence joins TRBV12-3 or TRBV12-4 and TRBJ1-2; D is perhaps TRBD1 (6 bases). Material: blood. CDR3 sequence: CASSPGQPGQGGYTF. The CDR3, as DNA: TGTGCCAGCAGTCCAGGACAGCCAGGGCAAGGTGGCTACACCTTC.